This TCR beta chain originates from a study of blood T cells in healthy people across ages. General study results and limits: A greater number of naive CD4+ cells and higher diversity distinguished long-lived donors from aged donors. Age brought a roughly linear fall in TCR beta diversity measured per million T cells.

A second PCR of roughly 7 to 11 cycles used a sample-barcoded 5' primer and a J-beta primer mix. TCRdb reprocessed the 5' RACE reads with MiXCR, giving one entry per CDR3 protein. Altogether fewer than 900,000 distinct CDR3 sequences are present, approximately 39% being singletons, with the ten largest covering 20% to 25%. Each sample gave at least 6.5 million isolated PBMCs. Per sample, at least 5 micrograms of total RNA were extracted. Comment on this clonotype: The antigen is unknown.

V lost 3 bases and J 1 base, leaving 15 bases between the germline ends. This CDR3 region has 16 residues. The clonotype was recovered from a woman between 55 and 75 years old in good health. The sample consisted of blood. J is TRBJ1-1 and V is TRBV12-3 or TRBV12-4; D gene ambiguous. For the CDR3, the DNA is TGTGCCAGCAGTTTGGGGTCTAACAGCCCGAACACTGAAGCTTTCTTT. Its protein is CASSLGSNSPNTEAFF.